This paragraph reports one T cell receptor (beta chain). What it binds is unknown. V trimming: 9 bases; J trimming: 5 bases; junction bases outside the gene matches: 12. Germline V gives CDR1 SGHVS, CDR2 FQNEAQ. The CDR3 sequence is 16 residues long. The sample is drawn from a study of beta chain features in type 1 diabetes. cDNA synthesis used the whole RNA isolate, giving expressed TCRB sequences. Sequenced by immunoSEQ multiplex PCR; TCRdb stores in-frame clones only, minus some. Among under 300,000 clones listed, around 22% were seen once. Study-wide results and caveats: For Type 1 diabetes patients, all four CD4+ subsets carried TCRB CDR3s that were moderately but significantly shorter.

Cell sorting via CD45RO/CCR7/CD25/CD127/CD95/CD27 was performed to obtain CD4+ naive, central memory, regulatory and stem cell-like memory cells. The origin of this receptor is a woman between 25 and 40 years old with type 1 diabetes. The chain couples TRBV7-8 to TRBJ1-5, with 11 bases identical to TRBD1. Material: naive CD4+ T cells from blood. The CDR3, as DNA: TGTGCCAGTATCCAGGGGACAGGGGGAATGGATCAGCCCCAGCATTTT. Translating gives CASIQGTGGMDQPQHF.